This TCR beta chain was profiled in a study of blood T cell repertoires in COVID-19. Study summary: Samples representing acute and convalescent COVID-19 were sourced from the United States, Italy and Spain. Nucleic acid was either cDNA or gDNA, and it came from T cells, B-cell-depleted T cells, or PBMCs.

This CDR3 spans 15 amino acids. The trim removed 3 bases at V and 6 bases at J, leaving 9 bases unmatched. Germline V lookup: CDR1 DFQATT, CDR2 SNEGSKA (reference sequence). The authors' processing: Estimates of nucleated cell counts were drawn from the amplification of reference gene primers. Profiled with immunoSEQ multiplex PCR; TCRdb holds only in-frame clones, not every one. V and J calls and clone size follow that table, whereas D and trimming were derived from the DNA. The data show more than 85,000 clones, approximately 82% seen once. The sample was peripheral blood. This chain joins TRBV20-1 and TRBJ2-1; 9 nucleotides align to TRBD2. The TCR was taken from a man aged 55-75 years with acute or convalescent COVID-19. The CDR3 DNA follows: TGCAGTGCTAGTTCCTGGCGGGGGGGCCCCAATGAGCAGTTCTTC. It specifies CSASSWRGGPNEQFF.